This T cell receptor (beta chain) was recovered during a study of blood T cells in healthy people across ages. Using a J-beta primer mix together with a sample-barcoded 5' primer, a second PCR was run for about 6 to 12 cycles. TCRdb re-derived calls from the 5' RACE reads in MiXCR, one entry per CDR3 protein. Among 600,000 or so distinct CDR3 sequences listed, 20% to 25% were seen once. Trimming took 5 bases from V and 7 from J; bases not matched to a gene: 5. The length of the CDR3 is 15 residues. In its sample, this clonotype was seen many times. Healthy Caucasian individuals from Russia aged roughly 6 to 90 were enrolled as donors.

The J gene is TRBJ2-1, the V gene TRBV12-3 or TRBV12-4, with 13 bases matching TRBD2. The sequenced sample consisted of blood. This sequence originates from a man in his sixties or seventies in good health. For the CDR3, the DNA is TGTGCCAGCAGTCCGGGACTAGCGGGATTGAATGAGCAGTTCTTC. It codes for CASSPGLAGLNEQFF.